This TCR beta chain appears in the sequencing data of a study of identical twins. A universal primer site arose from template switching, and cDNA bore unique molecular identifiers. Via MiXCR, TCRdb re-called the 5' RACE reads, giving one row per CDR3 protein. This table holds some 600,000 distinct CDR3 sequences, roughly 7.2% found once. General study results and limits: In cord blood, abundant beta clonotypes had fewer insertions; memory showed no trend. Conclusions rested on cross-sectional statistics rather than following the same donors.

The CDR3 sequence is 14 residues long. V was pared by 4 bases and J by 6 bases, with 6 bases of the junction left unmatched. Per germline, CDR1 ENHRY and CDR2 SYGVKD. The table lists this clonotype with a few counts. The antigen is undetermined. These data also featured in a second study, about yellow fever vaccine responses in identical twins.

This clonotype was sampled from a woman younger than 35 in good health. The rearrangement links TRBV10-3 to TRBJ1-1; 9 positions agree with TRBD1. The sample taken for sequencing was PBMCs. The CDR3 DNA is TGTGCCATCAGTGGCTCACAGGGGGCTTCTGAAGCTTTCTTT. Amino acids: CAISGSQGASEAFF.